This TCR beta chain was profiled in a study of blood T cell repertoires in COVID-19. About the study: Acute and convalescent COVID-19 specimens originated in the United States, Italy and Spain. Sources were T cells, B-cell-depleted T cells, or PBMCs; the material itself was cDNA or gDNA.

The table came from immunoSEQ multiplex PCR; TCRdb's copy has only in-frame clones and leaves some out. The data contain tens of thousands of clones, about 85% of them singletons. J was trimmed by 7 bases and V by 5 bases; bases with no gene match: 10. CDR3 length equals 14 residues. Germline loops: CDR1 MDHEN, CDR2 SYDVKM. Patients from Seattle were sampled longitudinally, starting during active infection. Source material: peripheral blood. This receptor was taken from a woman between 50 and 59 years old with COVID-19, enrolled during active disease. The gene calls are TRBV28 and TRBJ1-2; 7 bases map to TRBD1. This chain's CDR3 is CASSRDRTPRGYTF. CDR3 DNA: TGTGCCAGCAGTCGGGACAGAACACCACGTGGCTACACCTTC.